This is a list of T cell receptor beta chains from one sample in a study of shared clonotypes between healthy human individuals. Sequencing used immunoSEQ multiplex PCR; TCRdb keeps in-frame clones, though not all of them. The sample includes about 2.2 million clones, more than 85% of them seen just once. The sequenced sample was naive CD8+ T cells from PBMCs. The receptors stem from a man between 18 and 35 years old in good health. Some clones in this sample may be carry-over from other donors' samples. CDR3s include the opening cysteine and the closing phenylalanine or tryptophan. A D gene is named only where the DNA matches it firmly. Size tells how often a clone was seen (once, few, many) or the class of an expanded clone, and some rows leave it out.

j_call clone_size v_call d_call cdr3_aa cdr3_nt
TRBJ2-7 - TRBV28 TRBD2 CASGLSPSGSGTSYEQYF TGTGCCAGCGGTTTGTCCCCCTCTGGTAGCGGGACCTCCTACGAGCAGTACTTC
TRBJ1-2 - TRBV9 TRBD1 CASSDQGAYGYTF TGTGCCAGCAGCGACCAGGGGGCCTATGGCTACACCTTC
TRBJ2-1 - TRBV7-8 - CASSLFARLRYEQFF TGTGCCAGCAGCTTATTTGCTAGACTTAGGTATGAGCAGTTCTTC
TRBJ2-1 - TRBV27 TRBD2 CASSLALAGSGEQFF TGTGCCAGCAGTTTAGCTCTAGCGGGTTCGGGTGAGCAGTTCTTC
TRBJ2-2 - TRBV19 - CATPMESGELFF TGTGCCACCCCGATGGAATCCGGGGAGCTGTTTTTT
TRBJ2-7 - TRBV7-9 - CASSLRGTYEQYF TGTGCCAGCAGCTTGAGGGGTACCTACGAGCAGTACTTC
TRBJ1-1 - TRBV14 - CASSQGGPQGAFF TGTGCCAGCAGCCAAGGGGGACCACAAGGAGCTTTCTTT
TRBJ2-2 - TRBV27 - CASSLRDYTGELFF TGTGCCAGCAGTTTAAGGGATTACACCGGGGAGCTGTTTTTT
TRBJ2-7 - TRBV19 - CASSIGLADRIKYEQYF TGTGCCAGTAGTATCGGATTAGCGGACCGCATAAAATACGAGCAGTACTTC
TRBJ2-2 - TRBV7-3 - CASQARGTGELFF TGTGCCAGCCAGGCCAGGGGCACCGGGGAGCTGTTTTTT
TRBJ2-5 - TRBV19 - CASSPRTATQETQYF TGTGCCAGTAGCCCCCGGACAGCGACCCAAGAGACCCAGTACTTC
TRBJ2-5 - TRBV7-3 - CASSEDGRQGETQYF TGTGCCAGCAGCGAAGACGGTCGGCAGGGGGAGACCCAGTACTTC
TRBJ2-2 few TRBV5-6 - CASSGTVNTGELFF TGTGCCAGCAGCGGGACGGTGAACACCGGGGAGCTGTTTTTT
TRBJ1-4 - TRBV19 - CASSIDRTREKLFF TGTGCCAGTAGTATTGACCGGACTCGAGAAAAACTGTTTTTT
TRBJ2-3 - TRBV27 TRBD2 CASSLLGGSSDTQYF TGTGCCAGCAGTTTACTGGGCGGGAGTTCAGATACGCAGTATTTT
TRBJ2-1 - TRBV19 - CASSRRTPSDEQFF TGTGCCAGTAGTAGGAGGACCCCCTCGGATGAGCAGTTCTTC
TRBJ1-2 - TRBV6-6 TRBD1 CASSYVQGAICGYTF TGTGCCAGCAGTTACGTTCAGGGGGCGATCTGTGGCTACACCTTC
TRBJ2-7 - TRBV27 TRBD2 CASSSRTSGRDEQYF TGTGCCAGCAGTTCGAGGACTAGCGGGAGAGACGAGCAGTACTTC
TRBJ2-4 - TRBV10-2 - CATKRDNLAKNIQYF TGCGCCACAAAACGTGATAACCTAGCCAAAAACATTCAGTACTTC
TRBJ2-7 - TRBV5-4 TRBD2 CASSGGTSGPTYEQYF TGTGCCAGCAGCGGGGGCACTAGCGGGCCGACCTACGAGCAGTACTTC
TRBJ2-5 - TRBV5-6 TRBD1 CASSHMIGQGQETQYF TGTGCCAGCAGCCACATGATCGGACAGGGGCAAGAGACCCAGTACTTC
TRBJ1-5 - TRBV10-3 TRBD1 CAISETGTGRQSNQPQHF TGTGCCATCAGTGAAACCGGGACAGGGCGCCAGAGCAATCAGCCCCAGCATTTT
TRBJ2-5 - TRBV2 - CASSDTDQETQYF TGTGCCAGCAGTGATACGGACCAAGAGACCCAGTACTTC
TRBJ2-5 - TRBV19 - CASSRQAGAVQETQYF TGTGCCAGTAGCCGCCAAGCAGGGGCCGTTCAAGAGACCCAGTACTTC